Shown below are 32 T cell receptor beta chains from a single sample sequenced in a study of blood T cell repertoires in COVID-19. Using immunoSEQ multiplex PCR, the repertoire was profiled, and TCRdb retains in-frame clones only, with some absent. The sample shows fewer than 70,000 clones, 87% of them seen only once. Specimen: peripheral blood. The receptors were sampled from a man aged 50 to 59 with active COVID-19.

The rearrangement joins TRBV19 to TRBJ1-2, with TRBD1 identical over 9 bases. There are 15 residues in the CDR3. Germline-derived CDR1 and CDR2 are LNHDA and SQIVND (reference sequence). Trimming at V came to 7 bases and at J to 4 bases, leaving 10 bases not matched to a gene. The CDR3, as DNA: TGTGCCAGTACCCAAAACAGGGGGCGCGTCTATGGCTACACCTTC. Protein: CASTQNRGRVYGYTF.

The gene calls are TRBV29-1 and TRBJ1-1; the D gene is possibly TRBD1 (5 bases). The CDR3 extends over 12 amino acids. Trimming stripped 5 bases from V and 5 bases from J, with 12 bases between. Looked up from germline, CDR1 is SQVTM and CDR2 is ANQGSEA. The CDR3 here is CSVSWEGTEAFF. The CDR3 DNA sequence: TGCAGCGTTTCCTGGGAGGGGACTGAAGCTTTCTTT.

The gene calls are TRBV18 and TRBJ1-3; D uncertain. This CDR3 spans 14 amino acids. Looked up from germline, CDR1 is KGHSH and CDR2 is LQKENI. V lost 7 bases, J lost 0 bases, and 10 bases lay in between. The DNA for the CDR3 is TGTGCCAGCTTCCCCGGGAACTCTGGAAACACCATATATTTT. Translated: CASFPGNSGNTIYF.

J is TRBJ1-1 and V is TRBV18; 8 bases align to TRBD1. The V and J ends lost 6 bases and 4 bases, in that order; junction bases with no gene match: 7. Germline V CDR1 and CDR2: KGHSH, LQKENI. The CDR3 consists of 14 residues. The CDR3 is CASSFDRGGTEAFF. As DNA, the CDR3 is TGTGCCAGCTCCTTCGACAGGGGCGGCACTGAAGCTTTCTTT.

The chain uses TRBV7-9 and TRBJ2-5; 11 nucleotides match TRBD2. Germline V gene data show CDR1 as SEHNR and CDR2 as FQNEAQ (reference sequence). V lost 1 base to trimming and J lost 2 bases; unmatched junction nucleotides: 6. The CDR3 contains 17 residues. The CDR3 DNA is TGTGCCAGCAGCTTAGGACTAGCGGGGCTCCAACAAGAGACCCAGTACTTC. Its protein is CASSLGLAGLQQETQYF.

The chain recombines TRBV5-5 with TRBJ2-3; maybe TRBD2 (5 bases). V shed 3 bases and J shed 4 bases, with 21 bases lying between them. The CDR3 sequence is 17 residues long. CDR1 is SGHKS and CDR2 is YYEKEE in the germline V gene (reference sequence). The CDR3 nucleotides read TGTGCCAGCAGCTCCGGGCCGCTAGCAACGAGCCCAGATACGCAGTATTTT. It encodes CASSSGPLATSPDTQYF.

This chain links TRBV15 with TRBJ2-1; D might be TRBD2 (7 bases). The CDR3 sequence is 16 residues long. V dropped 1 base and J dropped 5 bases, with 15 bases sitting between them. The germline CDR1 and CDR2 sequences are LNHNV and YYDKDF (reference sequence). The CDR3 sequence is CATSRGLGGGHNEQFF. CDR3 bases: TGTGCCACCAGCAGAGGCCTTGGGGGGGGCCACAATGAGCAGTTCTTC.

This chain uses TRBV5-1 with TRBJ2-7, with D tentatively TRBD2 (6 bases). V lost 6 bases to trimming and J lost 1 base, with 11 bases between them. Germline V gene sequence: CDR1 SGHRS, CDR2 YFSETQ. This CDR3 comprises 13 residues. CDR3 DNA: TGCGCCAGCAAGGCGGGGTCTTCCTACGAGCAGTACTTC. Protein product: CASKAGSSYEQYF.

The rearrangement uses TRBV19 and TRBJ1-5; weak D call: TRBD1 (5 bases). V was pared by 5 bases and J by 4 bases, with 6 bases between. The germline V gene encodes CDR1 LNHDA and CDR2 SQIVND (reference sequence). This CDR3 is 12 amino acids long. The CDR3 loop reads CASSRQNQPQHF. For the CDR3, the DNA is TGTGCCAGTAGTCGACAGAATCAGCCCCAGCATTTT.

V is TRBV24-1 and J is TRBJ1-1; possible D gene TRBD1, 5 bases. Germline CDR1 reads KGHDR; CDR2 reads SFDVKD. The CDR3 consists of 16 residues. V lost 2 bases, J lost 1 base, and 13 bases lay in between. The CDR3 spells CATSDSRTSPNTEAFF. The CDR3 nucleotides read TGTGCCACCAGTGATTCCCGGACATCACCGAACACTGAAGCTTTCTTT.

The chain combines TRBV18 with TRBJ1-5; the D gene is possibly TRBD1 (5 bases). Germline CDR1 and CDR2: KGHSH and LQKENI. V was shortened by 6 bases and J by 4 bases, with 16 bases between the two germline ends. This CDR3 region has 15 residues. DNA of the CDR3: TGTGCCAGCTCGGCGGGGACGGCTCCAAATCAGCCCCAGCATTTT. Residues: CASSAGTAPNQPQHF.

The chain combines TRBV12-3 or TRBV12-4 with TRBJ2-3; D uncertain. The CDR3 loop spans 13 amino acids. The V end lost 5 bases, the J end lost 8 bases, and 14 bases lay between the germline ends. The CDR3 spells CASSAITVGTQYF. The CDR3 coding sequence is TGTGCCAGCAGTGCCATAACAGTTGGTACGCAGTATTTT.

This chain joins TRBV28 and TRBJ2-4, with D possibly matching TRBD1 (5 bases). The V gene's germline CDR1 is MDHEN and CDR2 SYDVKM. The V end lost 7 bases, the J end lost 5 bases, and 15 bases lay between the germline ends. CDR3 length equals 14 residues. This CDR3 reads CASTTTGKENIQYF. The CDR3 DNA follows: TGTGCCAGCACCACTACAGGAAAAGAAAACATTCAGTACTTC.

In its sample, this clone was seen once. J is TRBJ2-3 and V is TRBV5-4, with 9 bases lining up with TRBD2. In germline, CDR1 is SGHNT, CDR2 YYREEE (reference sequence). V lost 3 bases, J lost 2 bases, and 7 bases stayed unmatched. The CDR3 length is 16 residues. The CDR3 DNA reads TGTGCCAGCAGCTCACAGCGGGGGGCCAACACAGATACGCAGTATTTT. Translating it yields CASSSQRGANTDTQYF.

The gene calls are TRBV5-1 and TRBJ2-7, with 10 bases fitting TRBD1. The CDR3 length is 14 residues. Looked up from germline, CDR1 is SGHRS and CDR2 is YFSETQ. J gave up 6 bases and V 3 bases, and 6 bases lay outside the gene matches. Here the CDR3 reads CASSSPGQGSEQYF. CDR3 in DNA: TGCGCCAGCAGCTCCCCGGGACAGGGGAGCGAGCAGTACTTC.

The V gene is TRBV7-2, the J gene TRBJ2-5; D remains unclear. CDR3 size: 13 residues. The V gene's germline CDR1 is SGHTA and CDR2 FQGNSA. V dropped 4 bases and J dropped 5 bases, with 11 bases sitting between them. CDR3 DNA sequence: TGTGCCAGCAGCTGGGCAGTGGCGGAGACCCAGTACTTC. It specifies CASSWAVAETQYF.

The genes are TRBV5-1 and TRBJ2-1; 7 bases agree with TRBD2. Germline loops: CDR1 SGHRS, CDR2 YFSETQ. V was clipped by 1 base and J by 5 bases; unmatched bases: 9. There are 16 residues in the CDR3. The DNA of the CDR3 is TGCGCCAGCAGCTTGTACGCGGGAGAAACTCACAATGAGCAGTTCTTC. It codes for CASSLYAGETHNEQFF.

The rearrangement joins TRBV5-8 to TRBJ1-5; 7 nucleotides align to TRBD1. The CDR3 length is 15 residues. The J segment lost 4 bases and the V segment lost 4 bases, leaving 8 bases of the junction unmatched. Germline V gene data show CDR1 as SGHTS and CDR2 as YDEGEE. The CDR3: CASSGGQKINQPQHF. CDR3 nucleotides: TGTGCCAGCAGCGGGGGACAGAAGATAAATCAGCCCCAGCATTTT.

V and J are TRBV6-5 and TRBJ1-1, with D possibly being TRBD1 (6 bases). Germline V lookup: CDR1 MNHEY, CDR2 SVGAGI. Trimming cost V 6 bases and J 2 bases, with 13 bases left between them. The CDR3 extends over 14 amino acids. The CDR3 region is CASRLQGINTEAFF. CDR3 DNA: TGTGCCAGCAGACTCCAGGGGATAAACACTGAAGCTTTCTTT.

This chain joins TRBV6-5 and TRBJ1-1, with TRBD1 matching over 7 bases. Trimming took 5 bases from V and 1 from J; bases not matched to a gene: 4. From germline, CDR1 is MNHEY and CDR2 SVGAGI. The CDR3 spans 14 residues. This CDR3 is CASSPTGSNTEAFF. DNA of the CDR3: TGTGCCAGCAGTCCGACAGGGTCGAACACTGAAGCTTTCTTT.

The chain joins TRBV7-9 to TRBJ1-1; D possibly corresponds to TRBD1 (5 bases). Germline V gene sequence: CDR1 SEHNR, CDR2 FQNEAQ (reference sequence). Trimming shortened V by 0 bases and J by 4 bases, and 15 bases separated the two germline ends. The CDR3 extends over 16 amino acids. The CDR3 sequence is CASSLAYQAGGTEAFF. DNA for the CDR3: TGTGCCAGCAGCTTAGCTTACCAGGCCGGGGGCACTGAAGCTTTCTTT.

The J gene is TRBJ1-2, the V gene TRBV5-4; D is possibly TRBD1 (6 bases). With 3 bases removed from V and 1 base from J, the gap between germline ends came to 19 bases. The germline gives CDR1 SGHNT, CDR2 YYREEE (reference sequence). The CDR3 has 17 amino acids. Here the CDR3 reads CASSSNWGRGGNYGYTF. The CDR3 DNA follows: TGTGCCAGCAGCTCCAATTGGGGCAGGGGTGGTAACTATGGCTACACCTTC.

The chain combines TRBV2 with TRBJ2-2, with TRBD2 matching over 15 bases. The V segment lost 7 bases and the J segment 7 bases; nucleotides outside the gene matches: 4. Germline-derived CDR1 and CDR2 are SNHLY and FYNNEI. There are 15 residues in the CDR3. CDR3 nucleotide sequence: TGTGCCAGCACCGGACTAGCGGGAGGGGGCGGGGAGCTGTTTTTT. Its translation is CASTGLAGGGGELFF.

This chain connects TRBV18 to TRBJ1-2; no firm D call. V was trimmed by 3 bases and J by 0 bases, leaving 11 bases between them. The CDR3 loop spans 15 amino acids. CDR1 is KGHSH and CDR2 is LQKENI in the germline V gene. CDR3 protein: CASSPRELANYGYTF. The CDR3 bases are TGTGCCAGCTCACCGAGGGAACTAGCTAACTATGGCTACACCTTC.

The rearrangement links TRBV20-1 to TRBJ1-2, with a tentative D call TRBD1 (5 bases). The germline V gene encodes CDR1 DFQATT and CDR2 SNEGSKA (reference sequence). V was shortened by 8 bases and J by 10 bases, with 17 bases between the two germline ends. This CDR3 has 11 amino acids. CDR3 nucleotides: TGCAGTCCCGGGACTACCTATCTCTACACCTTC. Translation gives CSPGTTYLYTF.

CDR3 protein: CASSLTPYNEQFF. CDR3 in DNA: TGTGCCAGCAGCCTCACACCGTACAATGAGCAGTTCTTC. The chain couples TRBV3-1 (or the pseudogene TRBV3-2) to TRBJ2-1; no clear D. The CDR3 is made up of 13 amino acids. Trimming cost V 4 bases and J 4 bases, with 8 bases left between them. Germline V CDR1 and CDR2: LGHDT, YNNKEL (reference sequence).

CDR3 coding DNA: TGTGCCAGCAGCTTCCAGGGAAGGAATTCACCCCTCCACTTT. As protein: CASSFQGRNSPLHF. This chain uses TRBV7-2 with TRBJ1-6; weak D call: TRBD1 (5 bases). The germline V gene encodes CDR1 SGHTA and CDR2 FQGNSA. Trimming took off 3 bases at V and 7 bases at J, with 10 bases between the two ends. The length of the CDR3 is 14 residues. Using reference TRBV7-2 and TRBJ1-6 for the parts outside the CDR3, the full variable domain is GAGVSQSPSNKVTEKGKDVELRCDPISGHTALYWYRQSLGQGLEFLIYFQGNSAPDKSGLPSDRFSAERTGGSVSTLTIQRTQQEDSAVYLCASSFQGRNSPLHFGNGTRLTVT.

V usage is TRBV5-1 and J usage is TRBJ1-2; maybe TRBD1 (5 bases). The germline V and J ends were trimmed by 0 bases and 8 bases, with 14 bases remaining between them. CDR3 length: 14 amino acids. In germline, CDR1 is SGHRS, CDR2 YFSETQ. The CDR3 loop is CASSLARAVEGYTF. Written as DNA, the CDR3 is TGCGCCAGCAGCTTGGCCAGGGCTGTGGAGGGCTACACCTTC.

The chain has TRBV4-1 and TRBJ1-4; D ambiguous. Germline V gene sequence: CDR1 MGHRA, CDR2 YSYEKL. The CDR3 contains 14 residues. The V end lost 0 bases, the J end lost 8 bases, and 10 bases lay between the germline ends. The CDR3 nucleotides are TGCGCCAGCAGCCAAGATCCGGTCCCGGAAAAACTGTTTTTT. It codes for CASSQDPVPEKLFF.

The chain recombines TRBV27 with TRBJ2-1, with D possibly matching TRBD1 (5 bases). Per germline, CDR1 MNHEY and CDR2 SMNVEV (reference sequence). This CDR3 is built from 11 residues. The V and J ends lost 6 bases and 10 bases respectively, with 10 bases between them. The CDR3 reads CASRGREEQFF. Written as DNA, the CDR3 is TGTGCCAGCAGGGGGCGTGAGGAGCAGTTCTTC.

Regarding this clone: Different DNA sequences within this sample yield the same CDR3. V usage is TRBV29-1 and J usage is TRBJ1-1; D uncertain. CDR3 length equals 12 residues. Germline V CDR1 and CDR2: SQVTM, ANQGSEA. The ends were cut back, 4 bases at V and 1 base at J, with 7 bases in the middle. The CDR3 bases are TGCAGCGTTGGCCGGGGGAACACTGAAGCTTTCTTT. Translated: CSVGRGNTEAFF. The full variable domain, in which reference TRBV29-1 and TRBJ1-1 provide the parts outside the CDR3, is SAVISQKPSRDICQRGTSLTIQCQVDSQVTMMFWYRQQPGQSLTLIATANQGSEATYESGFVIDKFPISRPNLTFSTLTVSNMSPEDSSIYLCSVGRGNTEAFFGQGTRLTVV.

The genes are TRBV28 and TRBJ1-2; maybe TRBD1 (6 bases). V lost 11 bases to trimming and J lost 7 bases, with 17 bases between them. The CDR3 length is 12 residues. The V gene's germline CDR1 is MDHEN and CDR2 SYDVKM. The CDR3 DNA reads as TGTGCCGCGGCTTCCAGGGGTACTGGCTACACCTTC. As protein: CAAASRGTGYTF.